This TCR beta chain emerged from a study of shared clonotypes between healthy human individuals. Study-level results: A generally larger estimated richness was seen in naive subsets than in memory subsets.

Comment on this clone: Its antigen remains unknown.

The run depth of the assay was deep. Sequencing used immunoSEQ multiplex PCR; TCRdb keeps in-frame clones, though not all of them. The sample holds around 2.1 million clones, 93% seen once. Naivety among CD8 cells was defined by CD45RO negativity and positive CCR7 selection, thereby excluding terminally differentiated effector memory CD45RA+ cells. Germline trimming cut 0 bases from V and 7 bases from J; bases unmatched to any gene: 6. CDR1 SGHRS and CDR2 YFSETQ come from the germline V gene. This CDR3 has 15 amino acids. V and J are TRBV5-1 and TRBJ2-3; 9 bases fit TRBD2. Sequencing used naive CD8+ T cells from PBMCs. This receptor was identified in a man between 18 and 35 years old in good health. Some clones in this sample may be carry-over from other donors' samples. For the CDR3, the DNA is TGCGCCAGCAGCTTGGCCGCGGGAGGGTTTAATACGCAGTATTTT. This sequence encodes CASSLAAGGFNTQYF. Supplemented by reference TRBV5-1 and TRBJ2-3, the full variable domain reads KAGVTQTPRYLIKTRGQQVTLSCSPISGHRSVSWYQQTPGQGLQFLFEYFSETQRNKGNFPGRFSGRQFSNSRSEMNVSTLELGDSALYLCASSLAAGGFNTQYFGPGTRLTVL.